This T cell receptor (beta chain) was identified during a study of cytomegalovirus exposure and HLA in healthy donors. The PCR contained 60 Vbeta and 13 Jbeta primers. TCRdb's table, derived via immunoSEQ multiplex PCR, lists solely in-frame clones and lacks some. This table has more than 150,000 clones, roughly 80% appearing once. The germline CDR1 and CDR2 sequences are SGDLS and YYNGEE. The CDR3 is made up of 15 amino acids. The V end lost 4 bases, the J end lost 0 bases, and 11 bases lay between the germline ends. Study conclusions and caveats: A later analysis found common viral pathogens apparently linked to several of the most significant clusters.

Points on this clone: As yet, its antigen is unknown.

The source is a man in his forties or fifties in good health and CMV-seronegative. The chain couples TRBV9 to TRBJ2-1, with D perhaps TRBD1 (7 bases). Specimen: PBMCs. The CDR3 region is CASSRGDSSYNEQFF. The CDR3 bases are TGTGCCAGCAGCCGCGGGGACAGCTCCTACAATGAGCAGTTCTTC.